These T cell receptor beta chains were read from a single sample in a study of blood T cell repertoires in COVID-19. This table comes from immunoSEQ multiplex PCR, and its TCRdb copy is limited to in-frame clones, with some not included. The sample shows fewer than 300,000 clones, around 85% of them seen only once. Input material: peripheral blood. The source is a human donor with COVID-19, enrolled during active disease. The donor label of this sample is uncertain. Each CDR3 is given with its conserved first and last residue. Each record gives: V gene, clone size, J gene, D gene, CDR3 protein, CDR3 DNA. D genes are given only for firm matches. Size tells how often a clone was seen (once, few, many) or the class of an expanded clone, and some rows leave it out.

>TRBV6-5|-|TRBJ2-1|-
CASTPGWMTYNEQFF
TGTGCCAGTACCCCGGGGTGGATGACCTACAATGAGCAGTTCTTC
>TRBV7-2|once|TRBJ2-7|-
CASSLSSYEQYF
TGTGCCAGCAGCCTGAGCTCCTACGAGCAGTACTTC
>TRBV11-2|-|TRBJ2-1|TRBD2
CASSSGLARNNEQFF
TGTGCCAGCAGCTCGGGACTAGCGAGAAACAATGAGCAGTTCTTC
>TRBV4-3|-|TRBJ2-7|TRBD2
CASLVAGFYEQYF
TGCGCCAGTTTGGTAGCGGGATTCTACGAGCAGTACTTC
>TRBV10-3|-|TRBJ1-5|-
CATGQSSGQPQHF
TGTGCCACTGGCCAAAGTTCGGGTCAGCCCCAGCATTTT
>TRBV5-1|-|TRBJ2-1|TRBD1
CASSSGPGTGVYNEQFF
TGCGCCAGCAGCTCGGGCCCAGGGACAGGGGTCTACAATGAGCAGTTCTTC
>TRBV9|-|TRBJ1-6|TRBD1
CASSVGDRGVSPLHF
TGTGCCAGCAGCGTAGGGGACAGGGGAGTTTCACCCCTCCACTTT
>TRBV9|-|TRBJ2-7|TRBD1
CASSVGAGGYEQYF
TGTGCCAGCAGCGTAGGGGCAGGGGGCTACGAGCAGTACTTC
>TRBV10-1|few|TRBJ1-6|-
CASSESRTENSPLHF
TGCGCCAGCAGTGAGTCCCGGACAGAGAATTCACCCCTCCACTTT
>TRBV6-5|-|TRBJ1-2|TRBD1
CASSPTGNYGYTF
TGTGCCAGCAGCCCGACAGGGAACTATGGCTACACCTTC
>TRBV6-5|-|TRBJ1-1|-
CASSYSPGAGTEAFF
TGTGCCAGCAGTTACTCGCCAGGGGCAGGGACTGAAGCTTTCTTT
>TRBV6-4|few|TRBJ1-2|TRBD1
CASSPTGEGGYTF
TGTGCCAGCAGCCCGACAGGGGAGGGTGGCTACACCTTC
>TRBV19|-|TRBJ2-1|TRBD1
CASSIPGTDSNEQFF
TGTGCCAGTAGTATTCCCGGGACAGATTCCAATGAGCAGTTCTTC
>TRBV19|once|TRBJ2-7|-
CASSAGTLSYEQYF
TGTGCCAGTAGTGCCGGGACTTTATCCTACGAGCAGTACTTC
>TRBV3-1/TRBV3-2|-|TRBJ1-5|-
CASSQDRNQPQHF
TGTGCCAGCAGCCAAGATCGGAATCAGCCCCAGCATTTT
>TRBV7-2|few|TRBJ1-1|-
CASSLGTPRVTEAFF
TGTGCCAGCAGCTTAGGCACTCCGAGGGTCACTGAAGCTTTCTTT
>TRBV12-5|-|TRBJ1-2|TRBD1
CASGMGQPEISSGYTF
TGTGCTAGTGGTATGGGACAGCCAGAAATTAGTTCTGGCTACACCTTC
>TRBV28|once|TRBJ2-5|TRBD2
CASSLSGGRAIETQYF
TGTGCCAGCAGTTTATCGGGCGGGAGGGCCATAGAGACCCAGTACTTC
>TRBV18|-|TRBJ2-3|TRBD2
CASSPLAGVTDTQYF
TGTGCCAGCTCCCCCCTAGCGGGGGTCACAGATACGCAGTATTTT
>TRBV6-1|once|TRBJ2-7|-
CASSERPSGDGYEQYF
TGTGCCAGCAGTGAACGCCCCTCGGGTGACGGCTACGAGCAGTACTTC
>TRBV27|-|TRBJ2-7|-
CASSTRGAGVEQYF
TGTGCCAGCTCCACTAGGGGTGCAGGGGTCGAGCAGTACTTC
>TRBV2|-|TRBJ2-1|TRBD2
CASSDGTSGRDYNEQFF
TGTGCCAGCAGCGATGGGACTAGCGGGAGAGACTACAATGAGCAGTTCTTC
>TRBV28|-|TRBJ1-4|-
CASSFSRGLYEKLFF
TGTGCCAGCAGTTTCAGCAGGGGATTATATGAAAAACTGTTTTTT
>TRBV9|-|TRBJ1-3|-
CASSVGGVSRNTIYF
TGTGCCAGCAGCGTAGGGGGGGTCTCCCGAAACACCATATATTTT
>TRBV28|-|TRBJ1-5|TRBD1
CASSLFWQANYRGRIGQPQHF
TGTGCCAGCAGTTTATTTTGGCAGGCGAATTACAGGGGGCGTATTGGTCAGCCCCAGCATTTT
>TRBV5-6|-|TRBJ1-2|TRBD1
CASRMQGATYGYTF
TGTGCCAGCAGAATGCAGGGGGCGACCTATGGCTACACCTTC
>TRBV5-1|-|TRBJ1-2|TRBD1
CASSQRSGDSPYGYTF
TGCGCCAGCAGCCAACGGTCCGGGGACAGCCCCTATGGCTACACCTTC
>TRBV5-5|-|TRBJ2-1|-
CASSLTGYNEQFF
TGTGCCAGCAGCTTGACAGGCTACAATGAGCAGTTCTTC
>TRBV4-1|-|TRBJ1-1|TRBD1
CASSQVGDRGRLSTEAFF
TGCGCCAGCAGCCAAGTGGGGGACAGGGGGCGCCTAAGCACTGAAGCTTTCTTT
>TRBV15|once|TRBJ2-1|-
CATSRDLAGPYNEQFF
TGTGCCACCAGCAGAGATCTGGCGGGGCCGTACAATGAGCAGTTCTTC
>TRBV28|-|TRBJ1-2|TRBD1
CASSTGGANYGYTF
TGTGCCAGCAGTACAGGGGGGGCTAACTATGGCTACACCTTC
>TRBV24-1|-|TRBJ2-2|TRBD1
CATSRTGGRGRWTGELFF
TGTGCCACCAGTAGGACAGGGGGAAGGGGGAGATGGACCGGGGAGCTGTTTTTT
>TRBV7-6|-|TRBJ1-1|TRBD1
CASSLRGGILNTEAFF
TGTGCCAGCAGCTTACGAGGGGGCATCTTGAACACTGAAGCTTTCTTT
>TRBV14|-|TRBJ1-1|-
CASSREGGSTEAFF
TGTGCCAGCAGCCGAGAGGGAGGGAGCACTGAAGCTTTCTTT
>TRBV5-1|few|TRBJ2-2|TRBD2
CASSSITSSGSGELFF
TGCGCCAGCAGCTCGATCACCTCTAGCGGGAGTGGGGAGCTGTTTTTT
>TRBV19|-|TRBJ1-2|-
CASRKNGRVYGYTF
TGTGCCAGTAGGAAGAATGGCAGGGTATATGGCTACACCTTC
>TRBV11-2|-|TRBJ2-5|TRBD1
CASSALTGKETQYF
TGTGCCAGCAGCGCATTGACAGGGAAAGAGACCCAGTACTTC